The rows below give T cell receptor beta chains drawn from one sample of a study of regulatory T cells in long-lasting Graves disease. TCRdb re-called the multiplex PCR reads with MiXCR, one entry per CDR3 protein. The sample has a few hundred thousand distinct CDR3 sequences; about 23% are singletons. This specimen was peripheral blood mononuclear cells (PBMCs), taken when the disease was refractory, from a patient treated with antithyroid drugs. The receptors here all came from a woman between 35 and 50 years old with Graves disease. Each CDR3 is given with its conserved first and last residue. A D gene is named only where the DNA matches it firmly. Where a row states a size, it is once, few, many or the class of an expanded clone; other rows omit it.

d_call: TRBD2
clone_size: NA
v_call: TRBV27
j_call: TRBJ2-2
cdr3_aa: CASSSYTPGLAGGPRVAGELFF
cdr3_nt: TGTGCCAGCAGTTCCTATACCCCGGGACTAGCGGGAGGGCCGAGGGTGGCCGGGGAGCTGTTTTTT

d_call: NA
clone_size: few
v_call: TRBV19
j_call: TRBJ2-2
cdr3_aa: CASSMWAETNTGELFF
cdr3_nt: TGTGCCAGTAGTATGTGGGCCGAGACGAACACCGGGGAGCTGTTTTTT

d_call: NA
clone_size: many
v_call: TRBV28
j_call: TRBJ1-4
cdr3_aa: CASRGGINEKLFF
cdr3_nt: TGTGCCAGCAGGGGAGGGATTAATGAAAAACTGTTTTTT

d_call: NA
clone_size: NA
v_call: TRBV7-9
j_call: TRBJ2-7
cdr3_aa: CASSSTGEGYEQYF
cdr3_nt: TGTGCCAGCAGTTCGACAGGGGAGGGCTACGAGCAGTACTTC

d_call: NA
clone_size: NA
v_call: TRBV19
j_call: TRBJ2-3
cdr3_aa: CASHKTTGRTDTQYF
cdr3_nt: TGTGCCAGCCATAAAACGACAGGACGCACAGATACGCAGTATTTT

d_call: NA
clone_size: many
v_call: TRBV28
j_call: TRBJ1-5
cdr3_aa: CASSLQEVVGQPQHF
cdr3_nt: TGTGCCAGCAGTTTACAAGAAGTCGTGGGTCAGCCCCAGCATTTT

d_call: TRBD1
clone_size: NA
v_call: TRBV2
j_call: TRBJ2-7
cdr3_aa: CASSLGTGGAYEQYF
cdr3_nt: TGTGCCAGCAGCCTAGGGACAGGGGGCGCCTACGAGCAGTACTTC

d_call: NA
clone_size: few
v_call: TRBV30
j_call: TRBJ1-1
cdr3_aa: CAWENTEAFF
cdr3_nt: TGTGCCTGGGAGAACACTGAAGCTTTCTTT

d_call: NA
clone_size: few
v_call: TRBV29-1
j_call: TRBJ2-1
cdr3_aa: CSVDCSPRVGGEQFF
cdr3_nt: TGCAGCGTTGATTGCTCGCCTCGGGTTGGGGGGGAGCAGTTCTTC

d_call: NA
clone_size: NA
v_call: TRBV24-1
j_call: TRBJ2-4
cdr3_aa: CATSDPAKGAKNIQYF
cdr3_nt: TGTGCCACCAGTGATCCGGCCAAGGGCGCCAAAAACATTCAGTACTTC

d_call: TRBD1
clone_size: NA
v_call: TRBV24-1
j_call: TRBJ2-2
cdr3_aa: CATSDLGQGALPNTGELFF
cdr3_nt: TGTGCCACCAGTGATTTAGGACAGGGGGCTTTGCCGAACACCGGGGAGCTGTTTTTT

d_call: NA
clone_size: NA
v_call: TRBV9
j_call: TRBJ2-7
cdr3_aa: CASSVGQGLYEQYF
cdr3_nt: TGTGCCAGCAGCGTAGGACAGGGACTCTACGAGCAGTACTTC

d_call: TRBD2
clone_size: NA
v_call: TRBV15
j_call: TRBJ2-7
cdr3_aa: CATSRYSGTGNEQYF
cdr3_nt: TGTGCCACCAGCAGATATAGCGGGACGGGGAACGAGCAGTACTTC

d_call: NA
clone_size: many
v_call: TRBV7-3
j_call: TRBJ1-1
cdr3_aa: CASSPRSGSTEAFF
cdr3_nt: TGTGCCAGCAGCCCGAGGTCCGGGTCCACTGAAGCTTTCTTT

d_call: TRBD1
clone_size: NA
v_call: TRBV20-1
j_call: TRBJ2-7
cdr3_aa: CSAPDRGYEQYF
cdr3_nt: TGCAGTGCCCCTGACAGGGGCTACGAGCAGTACTTC

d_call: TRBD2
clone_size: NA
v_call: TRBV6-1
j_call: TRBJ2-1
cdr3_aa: CASMILAGNYNEQFF
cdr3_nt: TGTGCCAGCATGATTCTAGCGGGCAACTACAATGAGCAGTTCTTC

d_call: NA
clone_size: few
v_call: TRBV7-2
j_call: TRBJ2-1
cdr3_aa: CASSPLWSFSSYNEQFF
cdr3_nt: TGTGCCAGCAGCCCGTTGTGGTCCTTTTCCTCCTACAATGAGCAGTTCTTC

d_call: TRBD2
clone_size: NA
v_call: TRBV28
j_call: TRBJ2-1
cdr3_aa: CAREDGSSGPSYNEQFF
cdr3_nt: TGTGCCAGAGAGGACGGTTCTAGCGGTCCCTCCTACAATGAGCAGTTCTTC

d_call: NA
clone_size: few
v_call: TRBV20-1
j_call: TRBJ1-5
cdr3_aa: CSARRDSSYSNQPQHF
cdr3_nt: TGCAGTGCTCGGCGGGACTCCAGCTATAGCAATCAGCCCCAGCATTTT

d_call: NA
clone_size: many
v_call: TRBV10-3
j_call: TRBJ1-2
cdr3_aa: CAISEWGGSRDNGYTF
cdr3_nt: TGTGCCATCAGTGAATGGGGGGGGTCCAGGGATAATGGCTACACCTTC

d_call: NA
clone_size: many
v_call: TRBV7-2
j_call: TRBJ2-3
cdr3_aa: CASSLSAADTQYF
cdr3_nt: TGTGCCAGCAGCTTATCGGCCGCAGATACGCAGTATTTT

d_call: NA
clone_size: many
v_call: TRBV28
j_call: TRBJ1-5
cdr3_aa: CASSRTGRRPNQPQHF
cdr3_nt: TGTGCCAGCAGTCGGACGGGACGGAGGCCCAATCAGCCCCAGCATTTT

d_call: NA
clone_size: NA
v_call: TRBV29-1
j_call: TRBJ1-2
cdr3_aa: CSVGDLWGYTF
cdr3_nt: TGCAGCGTTGGGGACCTGTGGGGCTACACCTTC

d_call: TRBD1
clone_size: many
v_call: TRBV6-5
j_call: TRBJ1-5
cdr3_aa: CASSYGDKGGQPQHF
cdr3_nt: TGTGCCAGCAGTTACGGGGACAAAGGGGGCCAGCCCCAGCATTTT

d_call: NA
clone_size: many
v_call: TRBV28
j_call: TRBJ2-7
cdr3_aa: CASRPLQLLYEQYF
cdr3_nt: TGTGCCAGCAGACCCCTGCAGCTTCTATACGAGCAGTACTTC

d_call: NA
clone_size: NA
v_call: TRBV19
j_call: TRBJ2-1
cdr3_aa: CASSMDGSPFNEQFF
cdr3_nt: TGTGCCAGTAGTATGGACGGGAGCCCCTTCAATGAGCAGTTCTTC

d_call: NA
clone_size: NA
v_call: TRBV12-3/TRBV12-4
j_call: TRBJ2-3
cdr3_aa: CASSFTGLGIDTQYF
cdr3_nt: TGTGCCAGCAGTTTCACAGGCCTCGGGATAGATACGCAGTATTTT

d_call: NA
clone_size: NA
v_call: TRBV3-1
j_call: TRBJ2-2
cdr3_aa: CASRPYSGGELFF
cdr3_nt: TGTGCCAGCAGGCCTTACTCTGGCGGGGAGCTGTTTTTT

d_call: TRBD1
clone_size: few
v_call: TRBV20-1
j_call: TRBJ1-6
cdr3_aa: CSARVGKDRLNSPLHF
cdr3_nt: TGCAGTGCTAGAGTGGGGAAGGACAGGCTGAATTCACCCCTCCACTTT

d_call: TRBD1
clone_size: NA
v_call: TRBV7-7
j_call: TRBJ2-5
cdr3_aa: CASSFGTGPQETQYF
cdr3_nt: TGTGCTAGCAGCTTCGGGACAGGGCCCCAAGAGACCCAGTACTTC

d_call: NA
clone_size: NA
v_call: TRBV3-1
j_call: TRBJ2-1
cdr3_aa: CASSQGWSASSYNEQFF
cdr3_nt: TGTGCCAGCAGCCAGGGGTGGAGCGCGAGCTCCTACAATGAGCAGTTCTTC

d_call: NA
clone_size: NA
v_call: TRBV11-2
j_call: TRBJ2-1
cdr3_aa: CASSPQLTAREQFF
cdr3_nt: TGTGCCAGCAGCCCCCAACTGACGGCCAGGGAGCAGTTCTTC

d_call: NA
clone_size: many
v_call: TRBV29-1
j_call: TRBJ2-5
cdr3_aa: CSVVDGPQGVTQYF
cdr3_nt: TGCAGCGTTGTCGACGGGCCACAAGGAGTGACCCAGTACTTC

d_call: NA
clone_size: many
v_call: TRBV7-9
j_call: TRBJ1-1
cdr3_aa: CASSPQLGTEAFF
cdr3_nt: TGTGCCAGCAGCCCCCAGCTAGGAACTGAAGCTTTCTTT

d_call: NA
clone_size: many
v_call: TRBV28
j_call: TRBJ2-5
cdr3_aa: CASSLVRSGETQYF
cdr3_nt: TGTGCCAGCAGTTTGGTTCGGAGTGGGGAGACCCAGTACTTC

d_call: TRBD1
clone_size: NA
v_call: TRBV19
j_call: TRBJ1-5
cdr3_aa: CASSIDAGGESNQPQHF
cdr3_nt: TGTGCCAGTAGTATTGATGCAGGGGGCGAAAGCAATCAGCCCCAGCATTTT

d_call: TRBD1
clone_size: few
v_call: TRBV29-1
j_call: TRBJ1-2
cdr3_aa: CSAGTGGTYGYTF
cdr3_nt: TGCAGCGCTGGGACAGGGGGCACGTATGGCTACACCTTC

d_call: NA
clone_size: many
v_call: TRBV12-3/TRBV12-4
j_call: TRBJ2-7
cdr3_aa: CASRPGTLSYEQYF
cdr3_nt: TGTGCCAGCAGGCCCGGGACGCTCTCCTACGAGCAGTACTTC

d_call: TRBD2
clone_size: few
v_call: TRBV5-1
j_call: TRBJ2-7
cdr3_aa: CASSVAGGREQYF
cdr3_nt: TGCGCCAGCAGCGTAGCGGGAGGGAGGGAGCAGTACTTC

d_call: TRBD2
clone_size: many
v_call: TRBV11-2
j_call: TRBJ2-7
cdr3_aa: CASSLLAGDGYEQYF
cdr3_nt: TGTGCCAGCAGCTTACTAGCGGGAGACGGGTACGAGCAGTACTTC